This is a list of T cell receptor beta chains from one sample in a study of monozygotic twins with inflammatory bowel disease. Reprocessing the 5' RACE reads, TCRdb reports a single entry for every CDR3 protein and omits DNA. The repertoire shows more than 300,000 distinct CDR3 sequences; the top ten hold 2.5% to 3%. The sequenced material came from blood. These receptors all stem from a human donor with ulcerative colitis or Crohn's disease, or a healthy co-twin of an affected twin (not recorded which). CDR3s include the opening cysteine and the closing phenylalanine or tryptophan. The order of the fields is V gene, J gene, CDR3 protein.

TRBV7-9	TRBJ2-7	CASSLVSVDGYEQYF
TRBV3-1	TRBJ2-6	CASSQEGTGHGANVLTF
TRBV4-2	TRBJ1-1	CASRLWSYTEAFF
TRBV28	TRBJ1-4	CASTAVTGLTPFEKLFF
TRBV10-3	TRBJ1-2	CAISEVRGRKYGYTF
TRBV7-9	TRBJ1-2	CASSLELVGQGGYTF
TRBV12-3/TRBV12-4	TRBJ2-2	CASSPRLAGGPGELFF
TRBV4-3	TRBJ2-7	CASSQVGLSSYEQYF
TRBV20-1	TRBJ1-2	CSARNLLIDGYTF
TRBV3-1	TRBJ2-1	CASSQERLAGAPYNEQFF
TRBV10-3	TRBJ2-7	CAISDGTFYEQYF
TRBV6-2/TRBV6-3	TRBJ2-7	CASRRLAGMKPEQYF
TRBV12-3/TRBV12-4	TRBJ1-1	CASSRSVPNTEAFF
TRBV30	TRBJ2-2	CAWSWGPAGELFF
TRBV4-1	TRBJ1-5	CASSQDSPARPQHF
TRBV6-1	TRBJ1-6	CASSEGSSYNSPLHF
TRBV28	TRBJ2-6	CASLSWGSGANVLTF
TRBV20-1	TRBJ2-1	CSALPRQGFCNEQFF
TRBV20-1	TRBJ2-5	CSARDSTSGGRETQYF
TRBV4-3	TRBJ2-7	CASSQGLDRGLYEQYF
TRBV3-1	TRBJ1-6	CASSPIKGSPLHF
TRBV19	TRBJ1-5	CASSIFTGGNQPQHF
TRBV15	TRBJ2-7	CATSRDTGSYEQYF
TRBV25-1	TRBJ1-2	CASSGGEGTGMIYGYTF
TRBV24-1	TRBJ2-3	CATRGTGTSTDTQYF
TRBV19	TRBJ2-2	CAVLLGDSNTGELFF
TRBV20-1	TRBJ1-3	CSARDLNSSSGNTIYF
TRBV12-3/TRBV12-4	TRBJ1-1	CASSFGSAAREAFF
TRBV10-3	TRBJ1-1	CAISEMAAEGTEAFF
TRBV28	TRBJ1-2	CASSGPGQGYGYTF
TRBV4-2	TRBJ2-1	CASSQEQGLWSNEQFF